Shown below are 27 T cell receptor beta chains from a single sample sequenced in a study of control samples from healthy donors and cancer patients. Produced via immunoSEQ multiplex PCR; TCRdb's table is partial and in-frame only. The table shows more than 95,000 clones, with roughly 90% occurring only once. Sequencing was performed on blood. Receptor source: a man between 18 and 35 years old in good health.

On this clone itself: Germline and junction disagree at one end, which may indicate a read error. The same CDR3 can be traced to other DNA sequences in this sample. This rearrangement joins TRBV6-5 to TRBJ1-6; TRBD1 matches at 10 bases. Germline lookup yields CDR1 MNHEY and CDR2 SVGAGI. This CDR3 is built from 14 residues. CDR3 DNA: TGTGCCAGCAGGGCCGGGACAGGGGATTCACCCCTTCACTTT. As protein: CASRAGTGDSPLHF.

The J gene is TRBJ2-3, the V gene TRBV5-4, with 9 bases identical to TRBD2. J gave up 3 bases and V 2 bases, and 4 bases lay outside the gene matches. The V gene's germline CDR1 is SGHNT and CDR2 YYREEE (reference sequence). This CDR3 region has 15 residues. CDR3 DNA sequence: TGTGCCAGCAGCTTAGCGGGAGGAACGACAGATACGCAGTATTTT. Amino acid sequence: CASSLAGGTTDTQYF.

This rearrangement joins TRBV7-9 to TRBJ1-2, with 7 bases identical to TRBD1. Germline V CDR1 and CDR2: SEHNR, FQNEAQ (reference sequence). The J segment lost 4 bases and the V segment lost 5 bases, leaving 10 bases of the junction unmatched. The CDR3 runs 15 residues. Here the CDR3 DNA reads TGTGCCAGCAGCCGAGGGACAGAAACCTTCTATGGCTACACCTTC. Its translation: CASSRGTETFYGYTF.

This clone was counted a single time. This rearrangement joins TRBV27 to TRBJ2-4, with D tentatively TRBD1 or TRBD2 (6 bases each). Trimming removed 5 bases at V and 3 bases at J, with 11 bases between. Germline values: CDR1 MNHEY, CDR2 SMNVEV (reference sequence). This CDR3 spans 14 amino acids. As DNA, the CDR3 is TGTGCCAGCAGTGACGGGGGCGGCAAAAACATTCAGTACTTC. It translates to CASSDGGGKNIQYF.

There are a few counts of this clone. The rearrangement uses TRBV18 and TRBJ2-7; perhaps D is TRBD1 or TRBD2 (5 bases each). The CDR3 contains 15 residues. Germline V gene data show CDR1 as KGHSH and CDR2 as LQKENI. V lost 5 bases, J lost 3 bases, and 17 bases lay in between. CDR3 sequence: CASSSGAGYIYEQYF. As DNA, the CDR3 is TGTGCCAGCTCATCCGGGGCCGGTTATATCTACGAGCAGTACTTC.

The rearrangement joins TRBV10-1 to TRBJ1-5, with D perhaps matching TRBD1 (5 bases). V was clipped by 7 bases and J by 3 bases, with 22 bases between them. There are 17 residues in the CDR3. Germline CDR1 reads WNHNN; CDR2 reads SYGVQD (reference sequence). The CDR3 reads CASNRWLWGGDNQPQHF. CDR3 DNA: TGCGCCAGCAACCGGTGGTTGTGGGGGGGGGACAATCAGCCCCAGCATTTT.

This clone has just a few counts. The gene calls are TRBV5-1 and TRBJ2-1; either TRBD1 or TRBD2 may fit D (5 bases each). Germline CDR1 SGHRS, CDR2 YFSETQ. V was pared by 3 bases and J by 2 bases, with 27 bases between. The CDR3 is 20 amino acids. In nucleotides, the CDR3 is TGCGCCAGCAGCTCAGACGTAGGGACCCTAAGGTCCCTCACCTACAATGAGCAGTTCTTC. Protein sequence: CASSSDVGTLRSLTYNEQFF.

V and J are TRBV11-1 and TRBJ2-7; maybe TRBD1 (6 bases). The CDR3 contains 14 residues. Germline CDR1 is SGHAT and CDR2 is FQDESV (reference sequence). The germline V and J ends were trimmed by 7 bases and 0 bases, with 13 bases remaining between them. The CDR3: CASTWGLGSYEQYF. The DNA of the CDR3 is TGTGCCAGCACCTGGGGGCTCGGCTCCTACGAGCAGTACTTC.

The chain employs TRBV7-2 and TRBJ2-2; 9 bases map to TRBD2. The CDR3 runs 14 residues. V lost 6 bases, J lost 5 bases, and 4 bases stayed unmatched. Germline CDR1 reads SGHTA; CDR2 reads FQGNSA. The CDR3 DNA reads TGTGCCAGCAGTAGCGGGAGTGAAACCGGGGAGCTGTTTTTT. As protein: CASSSGSETGELFF.

This chain uses TRBV24-1 with TRBJ2-1, with 12 bases that match TRBD2. Germline V gene lookup returns CDR1 KGHDR and CDR2 SFDVKD. The junction had 2 bases not matched to a gene; V was cut back by 6 bases and J by 0 bases. The CDR3 length is 16 residues. This CDR3 reads CATSPGLAGSYNEQFF. DNA of the CDR3: TGTGCCACCAGTCCGGGACTAGCGGGCTCCTACAATGAGCAGTTCTTC.

The gene calls are TRBV28 and TRBJ1-1; D unclear. CDR3 size: 11 residues. Germline loops: CDR1 MDHEN, CDR2 SYDVKM. V was shortened by 6 bases and J by 7 bases, with 9 bases between the two germline ends. CDR3: CASRTNDEAFF. CDR3 in DNA: TGTGCCAGCAGGACTAACGATGAAGCTTTCTTT.

As to this clone: The germline gene is not matched at one end of the junction; a read error may be the cause. V gene TRBV10-3 combines with J gene TRBJ2-3; D unresolved. The CDR3 is 13 amino acids. The germline gives CDR1 ENHRY, CDR2 SYGVKD. The chain's CDR3 is CAIMATITDAQYF. DNA for the CDR3: TGTGCCATCATGGCGACCATCACAGATGCGCAGTATTTT.

The V gene is TRBV6-5, the J gene TRBJ2-4; D is uncertain. The V and J ends lost 8 bases and 0 bases respectively, with 11 bases between them. This CDR3 spans 14 amino acids. Germline-derived CDR1 and CDR2 are MNHEY and SVGAGI. CDR3 amino acids: CASGNALAKNIQYF. CDR3 DNA sequence: TGTGCCAGCGGGAACGCTCTAGCCAAAAACATTCAGTACTTC.

The rearrangement uses TRBV5-8 and TRBJ1-6; D gene uncertain. CDR3 size: 12 residues. Germline CDR1 SGHTS, CDR2 YDEGEE. V was pared by 2 bases and J by 13 bases, with 10 bases between. In DNA, the CDR3 is TGTGCCAGCAGCTTAGCCCGGCGGCCCCTCCACTTT. Its protein is CASSLARRPLHF. The variable domain in full, with the rest retrieved from reference TRBV5-8 and TRBJ1-6, is EAGVTQSPTHLIKTRGQQATLRCSPISGHTSVYWYQQALGLGLQFLLWYDEGEERNRGNFPPRFSGRQFPNYSSELNVNALELEDSALYLCASSLARRPLHFGNGTRLTVT.

The chain uses TRBV9 and TRBJ2-1, with 9 bases lining up with TRBD2. This CDR3 region has 17 residues. Germline CDR1 reads SGDLS; CDR2 reads YYNGEE. V shed 4 bases, J shed 1 base, and the junction held 9 bases outside the gene matches. CDR3 in amino acids: CASSPNSGSDSYNEQFF. CDR3 in DNA: TGTGCCAGCAGCCCTAATAGCGGGAGTGATTCCTACAATGAGCAGTTCTTC.

The rearrangement links TRBV6-4 to TRBJ1-5; D call uncertain. The germline V gene has CDR1 MRHNA and CDR2 SNTAGT. Trimming removed 2 bases at V and 5 bases at J, with 7 bases between. The CDR3 contains 13 residues. In DNA form, the CDR3 reads TGTGCCAGCAGTGACGATGGCTATCAGCCCCAGCATTTT. Translated, it gives CASSDDGYQPQHF.

V usage is TRBV11-1 and J usage is TRBJ1-3; TRBD1 matches 8 bases. The germline V gene has CDR1 SGHAT and CDR2 FQDESV (reference sequence). The CDR3 runs 14 residues. V dropped 6 bases and J dropped 3; count of bases not matched to a gene: 4. CDR3 DNA sequence: TGTGCCAGCAGTTTCGACAGGGGTGGAAACACCATATATTTT. This sequence encodes CASSFDRGGNTIYF.

Only one count was recorded for this clone. This chain's CDR3 is CASSKIVNTEAFF. CDR3 bases: TGTGCCAGCAGCAAGATCGTGAACACTGAAGCTTTCTTT. This rearrangement joins TRBV27 to TRBJ1-1; D gene unclear. Germline V CDR1 and CDR2: MNHEY, SMNVEV (reference sequence). This CDR3 contains 13 residues. Trimming took 6 bases from V and 0 from J, leaving 8 bases between them.

The rearrangement links TRBV30 to TRBJ1-5, with a possible D match to TRBD1 (6 bases). Germline CDR1 reads GTSNPN; CDR2 reads SVGIG (reference sequence). The CDR3 extends over 12 amino acids. V lost 0 bases and J 7 bases, leaving 7 bases between the germline ends. The CDR3 loop reads CAWSVQGQPQHF. In DNA, the CDR3 is TGTGCCTGGAGTGTACAGGGCCAGCCCCAGCATTTT.

This clone has more than one count but fewer than ten. The J gene is TRBJ2-1, the V gene TRBV6-6, with TRBD2 as a possible D gene (6 bases). Between the trimmed V and J ends, which lost 6 bases and 8 bases, there was a span of 14 bases. This CDR3 has 13 residues. The germline V gene has CDR1 MNHNY and CDR2 SVGAGI (reference sequence). The CDR3 loop reads CASRWLASHEQFF. CDR3 bases: TGTGCCAGCAGGTGGCTAGCGTCCCATGAGCAGTTCTTC.

This chain connects TRBV18 to TRBJ2-7; 7 positions match TRBD2. The germline gives CDR1 KGHSH, CDR2 LQKENI. The CDR3 is 16 residues long. J lost 2 bases, V lost 0 bases, and 7 bases had no gene match. The CDR3 loop reads CASSPPEGTNTYEQYF. In nucleotides, the CDR3 is TGTGCCAGCTCACCACCCGAGGGGACTAATACCTACGAGCAGTACTTC. The whole variable domain, filled in from reference TRBV18 and TRBJ2-7, reads NAGVMQNPRHLVRRRGQEARLRCSPMKGHSHVYWYRQLPEEGLKFMVYLQKENIIDESGMPKERFSAEFPKEGPSILRIQQVVRGDSAAYFCASSPPEGTNTYEQYFGPGTRLTVT.

A single count supports this clone. DNA for the CDR3: TGTGCCAGCAGTGAAGCCCTGGGGGGATTCTATGGCTACACCTTC. It is translated as CASSEALGGFYGYTF. The rearrangement joins TRBV6-1 to TRBJ1-2; D is perhaps TRBD1 (5 bases). The CDR3 runs 15 residues. Deletions cut 0 bases from V and 4 bases from J, with 12 bases between. CDR1 and CDR2 from the germline V gene are MNHNS and SASEGT.

In this sample, this clone turned up many times. The chain links TRBV20-1 to TRBJ2-1; possible D gene TRBD2, 6 bases. V was shortened by 3 bases and J by 3 bases, with 12 bases between the two germline ends. This CDR3 comprises 14 residues. Germline CDR1 and CDR2: DFQATT and SNEGSKA (reference sequence). The CDR3 loop reads CSASIGRDYNEQFF. In DNA form, the CDR3 reads TGCAGTGCTAGTATCGGGCGGGACTACAATGAGCAGTTCTTC.

J is TRBJ2-7 and V is TRBV20-1; D remains unclear. Looked up from germline, CDR1 is DFQATT and CDR2 is SNEGSKA (reference sequence). The CDR3 has 10 amino acids. The V and J ends lost 5 bases and 3 bases respectively, with 5 bases between them. The CDR3 DNA reads TGCAGTGCTCCCGGCTACGAGCAGTACTTC. Translated, it gives CSAPGYEQYF.

The chain joins TRBV30 to TRBJ2-3; tentative D call: TRBD2 (6 bases). Germline V gives CDR1 GTSNPN, CDR2 SVGIG (reference sequence). The V end lost 2 bases, the J end lost 5 bases, and 17 bases lay between the germline ends. This CDR3 is 15 amino acids long. The CDR3 coding sequence is TGTGCCTGGAGTTCCCCCCACCGCGGGAAAGATACGCAGTATTTT. Amino acids: CAWSSPHRGKDTQYF.

V is TRBV12-3 or TRBV12-4 and J is TRBJ1-2; 8 nucleotides agree with TRBD1. Losses at the gene ends were 6 bases for V and 7 bases for J; bases not matched to a gene: 4. The CDR3 runs to 12 residues. The CDR3 DNA reads TGTGCCAGCAGCCGGACAGGGACTGGCTACACCTTC. It specifies CASSRTGTGYTF.

The chain employs TRBV5-1 and TRBJ2-7, with a weak D call TRBD1 (5 bases). This CDR3 has 15 residues. Germline-derived CDR1 and CDR2 are SGHRS and YFSETQ. Between the trimmed V and J ends, which lost 2 bases and 0 bases, there was a span of 12 bases. The CDR3 DNA is TGCGCCAGCAGCTTCGGACACTTTAGCTCCTACGAGCAGTACTTC. Translation: CASSFGHFSSYEQYF.